The present T cell receptor (beta chain) was sequenced within a study of T-cell reconstitution after alpha-beta-depleted transplantation in children (dated by TCRdb to the mid-2010s). For context, the study as a whole: T-cell immune reconstitution after TCRalphabeta/CD19-depleted allogeneic hematopoietic cell transplantation in children was quantitatively tracked in the study by means of TCR repertoire profiling.

Receptor libraries were prepared by PCR. Sequencing instrument: Illumina HiSeq 2500. Molecular barcoding was employed in the preparation of TCR libraries, with unique molecular identifiers being used to normalize TCRbeta repertoire quantification. Starting from the raw public reads, TCRdb applied fastp trimming at Q25, assembled clones with MiXCR and retained in-frame beta chains. Every entry covers one CDR3 protein and lists the most common genes and DNA from its rows. In all, the sample holds hundreds of thousands of distinct CDR3 sequences, and 9.9% of those were seen once. The top ten clonotypes cover roughly a tenth of the sample. This clonotype was found a few times. Its antigen has not been determined. No qualities accompany the bases; no much larger clone lies one base away. Sequencing was performed on PBMCs from the stem cell graft donor, taken from the stem cell graft. The receptor comes from a human donor who donated a stem cell graft to a child with SCID.

This receptor has the CDR3 CASSSALTTRGYTF. The nucleotide sequence reads TGTGCCAGCAGTTCCGCCCTGACGACGAGGGGCTACACCTTC. The chain couples TRBV12-3 or TRBV12-4 to TRBJ1-2; no confident D gene assignment can be made. The CDR3 holds 14 amino acids from the cysteine to the phenylalanine. Left in the record is the CDR3 DNA by itself, 42 bases read in frame from the first base. Trimming costs V 4 bases and J 8 bases, and their ends lie 17 bases apart.